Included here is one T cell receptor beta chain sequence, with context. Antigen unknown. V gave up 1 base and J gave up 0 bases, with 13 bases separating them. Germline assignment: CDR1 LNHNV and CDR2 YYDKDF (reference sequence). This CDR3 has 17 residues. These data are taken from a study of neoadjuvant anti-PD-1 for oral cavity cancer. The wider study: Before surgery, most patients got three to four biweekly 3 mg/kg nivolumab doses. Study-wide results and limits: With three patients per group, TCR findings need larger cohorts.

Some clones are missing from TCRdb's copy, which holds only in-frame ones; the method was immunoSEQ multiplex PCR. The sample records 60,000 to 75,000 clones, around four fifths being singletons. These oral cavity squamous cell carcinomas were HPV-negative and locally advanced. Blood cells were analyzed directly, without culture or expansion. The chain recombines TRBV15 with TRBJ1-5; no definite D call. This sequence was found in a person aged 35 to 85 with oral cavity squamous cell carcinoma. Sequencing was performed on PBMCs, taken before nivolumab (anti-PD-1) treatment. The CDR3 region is CATSRGRPNLSNQPQHF. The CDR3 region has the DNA TGTGCCACCAGCAGAGGTCGCCCGAATCTTAGCAATCAGCCCCAGCATTTT.